This T cell receptor (beta chain) was recovered during a study of regulatory dendritic cells for organ transplantation (dated by TCRdb to the late 2010s). For context, the study as a whole: The TCRbeta repertoires of sorted naive and memory CD4+ and CD8+ T cells were sequenced before and after allostimulation with regulatory or mature dendritic cells. What the authors observed across the whole study: The repertoires of naive CD4+ and CD8+ T cells were highly diverse, while memory cell repertoires were less diverse, with memory CD8+ cells being the most oligoclonal. Allostimulation expanded memory CD8+ clones in both subjects, but regulatory dendritic cells appeared to induce more limited expansion than mature dendritic cells. Of the resting subsets, the one holding the most alloreactive TCR clonotypes was memory CD8+ T cells. The authors pointed out considerable heterogeneity between individuals in the alloreactive memory CD8+ T cell pool, and only a couple of subjects were sequenced.

Based on the germline V gene, the CDR1 and CDR2 sequences are SGHTA and FQGNSA. There are 16 amino acids in the CDR3, from cysteine to phenylalanine inclusive. The entry retains the CDR3 DNA only, 48 bases that are in frame from base 1. Compared with germline, V lacks 7 bases and J lacks 0 bases; bases without a gene match: 4. A multiplexed two-step PCR with Vbeta-specific forward primers and Jbeta-specific reverse primers was used to amplify the TCRbeta CDR3 regions. Through the immunoSEQ service, the TCRbeta libraries were run on an Illumina instrument for sequencing. The authors' analysis ran thus. IMGT annotation was used to assign V, D and J genes, and synthetic CDR3 analogues were used to correct counts for multiplex PCR bias. In the immunoSEQ Analyzer, repertoire clonality was calculated as one minus normalized Shannon entropy. Clonal expansion was defined using Fisher's exact test with Benjamini-Hochberg false discovery rate control and a two-tailed threshold of P<0.01. What TCRdb holds here is the immuneACCESS table cut down to in-frame rearrangements. Part of the clones is not present; checked against another copy, under half of the missing clones reflect an unresolved V gene, and the others are unexplained. V and J calls plus clone size are reproduced from that table; the DNA served to infer D and trimming. In this sample the table shows 20,000 to 25,000 clones, about 80% of which occur a single time. The leading ten clones occupy around 1% of the sample.

With respect to this clone: It lacks a known antigen. No base quality values were provided; no much bigger clone lies one nucleotide off.

FACS was used to sort naive T cells as CD45RA+ cells and memory T cells as CD45RO+ CD4+ or CD8+ cells. Two healthy control subjects provided the T cells used for TCR sequencing. Unstimulated sorted T cell subsets served as baseline controls for the mixed lymphocyte reactions. The Qiagen DNeasy Blood & Tissue Kit was used to extract genomic DNA. Recombination linked TRBV7-2 to TRBJ2-6; 9 central nucleotides agree with TRBD2. The receptor comes from a human donor in good health. The source material was memory CD4+ T cells from blood. The cell subset or site tag for this specimen amounts to: CD45RO+ memory T cells. This receptor has the CDR3 CASTSGVFSGANVLTF. The nucleotide sequence is given as TGTGCCAGCACTAGCGGGGTTTTCTCTGGGGCCAACGTCCTGACTTTC. The entire variable domain, with the stretches around the CDR3 drawn from the reference TRBV7-2 and TRBJ2-6 proteins, is GAGVSQSPSNKVTEKGKDVELRCDPISGHTALYWYRQSLGQGLEFLIYFQGNSAPDKSGLPSDRFSAERTGGSVSTLTIQRTQQEDSAVYLCASTSGVFSGANVLTFGAGSRLTVL.